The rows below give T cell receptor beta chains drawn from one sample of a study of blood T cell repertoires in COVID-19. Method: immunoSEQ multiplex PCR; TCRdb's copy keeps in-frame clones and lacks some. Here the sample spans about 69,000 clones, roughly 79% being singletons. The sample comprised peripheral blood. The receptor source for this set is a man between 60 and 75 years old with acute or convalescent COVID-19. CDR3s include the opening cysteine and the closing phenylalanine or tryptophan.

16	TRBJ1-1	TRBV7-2	CASSPRTGGWNTEAFF
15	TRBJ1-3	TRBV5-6	CASSLYSGDGNTIYF
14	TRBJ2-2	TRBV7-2	CASRRQGNTGELFF
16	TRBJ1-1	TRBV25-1	CASSEWRGTLNTEAFF
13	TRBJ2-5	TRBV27	CASSITGEETQYF
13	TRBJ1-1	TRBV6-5	CASSYYRETEAFF
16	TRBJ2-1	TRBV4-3	CASSDTGTGVYNQQFF
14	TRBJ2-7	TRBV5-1	CASRQQGPSYEQYF
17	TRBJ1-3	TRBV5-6	CASSRLDIVRSGNTIYF
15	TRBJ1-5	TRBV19	CASSQHRGPDQPQHF
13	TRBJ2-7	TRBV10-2	CASRYGNSYEQYF
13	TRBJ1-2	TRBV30	CAWNLDRGDGYTF
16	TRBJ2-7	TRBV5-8	CASSFLTGGKRYEQYF
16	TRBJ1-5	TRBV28	CASSFPGGSSNQPQHF
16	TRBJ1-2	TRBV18	CASSPKHTGSNYGYTF
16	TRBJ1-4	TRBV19	CASSMAGVNGVEKLFF
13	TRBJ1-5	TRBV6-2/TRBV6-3	CASSPDRAQPQHF
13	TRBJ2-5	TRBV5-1	CASRQGLQETQYF
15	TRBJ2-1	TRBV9	CASSYGTGGYNEQFF
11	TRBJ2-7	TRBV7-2	CASSSSRGLYF
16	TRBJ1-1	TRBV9	CASSARHRVEGTEAFF
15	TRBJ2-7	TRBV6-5	CASRPVAGGYYEQYF
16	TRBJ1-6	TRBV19	CASSMTLGRGDSPLHF
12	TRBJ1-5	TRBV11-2	CASSFTDQPQHF
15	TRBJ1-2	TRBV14	CASSQAGQGPTGYTF
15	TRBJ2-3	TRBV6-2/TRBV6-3	CASSYGDKSTDTQYF
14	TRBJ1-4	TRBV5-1	CASSVQGVREKLFF
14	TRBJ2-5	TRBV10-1	CASSESGRRETQYF
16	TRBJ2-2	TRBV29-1	CSVESTGREDTGELFF
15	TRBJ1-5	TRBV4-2	CASSQGGWGNQPQHF
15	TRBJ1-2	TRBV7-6	CASSLANTGGYGYTF
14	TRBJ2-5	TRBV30	CAWSVLQGGETQYF
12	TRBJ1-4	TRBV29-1	CSGWEGNEKLFF
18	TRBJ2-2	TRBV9	CASNPRGLAGASTGELFF
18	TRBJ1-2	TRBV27	CASSLFGGGHSFNYGYTF
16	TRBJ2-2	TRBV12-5	CASDSPGQPFTGELFF
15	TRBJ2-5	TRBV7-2	CASSPRLAGESTQYF
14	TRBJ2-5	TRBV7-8	CASSLSEVEETQYF
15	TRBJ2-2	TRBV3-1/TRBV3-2	CASSHRDKNTGELFF
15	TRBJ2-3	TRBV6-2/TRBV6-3	CASSYWGGRGDTQYF
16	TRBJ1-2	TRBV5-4	CASSSDDRGHNYGYTF
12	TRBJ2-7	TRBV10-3	CAISRGKYEQYF
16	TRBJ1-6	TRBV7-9	CASSHPWDIDNSPLHF
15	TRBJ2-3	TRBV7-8	CASSARDSGTDTQYF
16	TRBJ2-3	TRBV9	CASSVVEGGFRDTQYF
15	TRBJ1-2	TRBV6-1	CASREGTGVYYGYTF
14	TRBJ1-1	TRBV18	CASSPTGKNTEAFF
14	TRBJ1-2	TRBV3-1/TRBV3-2	CASSTIQRGYGYTF
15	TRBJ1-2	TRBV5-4	CASSSWTGNNYGYTF
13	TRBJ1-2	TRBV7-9	CASSLQASRGYTF
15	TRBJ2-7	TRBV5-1	CASSSQLAATYEQYF
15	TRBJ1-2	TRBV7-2	CASSLTGQGTYGYTF
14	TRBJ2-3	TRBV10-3	CAISESSHTDTQYF
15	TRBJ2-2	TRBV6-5	CASSLGQGDTGELFF